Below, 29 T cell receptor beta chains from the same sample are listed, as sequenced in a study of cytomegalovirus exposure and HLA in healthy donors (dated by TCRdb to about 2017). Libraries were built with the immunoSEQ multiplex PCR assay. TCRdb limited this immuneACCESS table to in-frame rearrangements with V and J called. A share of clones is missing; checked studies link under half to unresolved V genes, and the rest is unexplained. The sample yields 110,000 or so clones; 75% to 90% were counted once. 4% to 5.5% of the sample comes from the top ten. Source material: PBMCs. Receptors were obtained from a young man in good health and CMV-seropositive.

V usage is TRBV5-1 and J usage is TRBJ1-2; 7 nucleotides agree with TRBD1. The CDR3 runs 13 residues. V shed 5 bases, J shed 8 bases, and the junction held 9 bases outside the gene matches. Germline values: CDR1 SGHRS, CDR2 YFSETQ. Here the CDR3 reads CASRATGSRGYTF. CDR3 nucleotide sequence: TGCGCCAGCAGAGCGACAGGGTCTAGGGGCTACACCTTC.

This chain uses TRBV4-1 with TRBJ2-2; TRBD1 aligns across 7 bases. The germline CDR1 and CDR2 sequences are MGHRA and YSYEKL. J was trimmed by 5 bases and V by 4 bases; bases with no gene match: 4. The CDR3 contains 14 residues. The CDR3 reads CASSLGQETGELFF. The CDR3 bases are TGCGCCAGCAGCCTTGGACAGGAGACCGGGGAGCTGTTTTTT.

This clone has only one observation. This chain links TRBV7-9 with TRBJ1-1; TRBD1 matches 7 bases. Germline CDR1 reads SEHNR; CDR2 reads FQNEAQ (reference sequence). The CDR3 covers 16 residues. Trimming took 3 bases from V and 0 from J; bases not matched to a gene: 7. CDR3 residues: CASSLERGLMNTEAFF. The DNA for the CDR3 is TGTGCCAGCAGCTTGGAGAGGGGGCTCATGAACACTGAAGCTTTCTTT.

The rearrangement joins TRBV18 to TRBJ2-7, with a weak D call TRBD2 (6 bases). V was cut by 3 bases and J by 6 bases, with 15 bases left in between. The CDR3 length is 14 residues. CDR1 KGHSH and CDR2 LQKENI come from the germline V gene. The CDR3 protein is CASSPGGVRAEQYF. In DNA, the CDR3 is TGTGCCAGCTCACCGGGCGGGGTACGGGCCGAGCAGTACTTC.

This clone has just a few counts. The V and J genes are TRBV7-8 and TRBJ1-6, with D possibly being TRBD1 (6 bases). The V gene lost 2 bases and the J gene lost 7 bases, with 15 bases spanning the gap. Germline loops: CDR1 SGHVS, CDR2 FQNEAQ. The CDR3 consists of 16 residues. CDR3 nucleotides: TGTGCCAGCAGCTTATTATCCGGGGACAAGAATTCACCCCTCCACTTT. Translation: CASSLLSGDKNSPLHF.

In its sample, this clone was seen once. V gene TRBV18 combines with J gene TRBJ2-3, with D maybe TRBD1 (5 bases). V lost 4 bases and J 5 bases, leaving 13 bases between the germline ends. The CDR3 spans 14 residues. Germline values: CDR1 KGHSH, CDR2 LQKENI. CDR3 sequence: CASSLDSIVDTQYF. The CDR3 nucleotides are TGTGCCAGCTCACTTGACAGTATAGTAGATACGCAGTATTTT.

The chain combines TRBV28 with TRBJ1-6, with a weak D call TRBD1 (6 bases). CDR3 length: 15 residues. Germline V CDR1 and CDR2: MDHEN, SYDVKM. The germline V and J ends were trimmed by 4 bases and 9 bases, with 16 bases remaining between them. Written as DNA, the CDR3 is TGTGCCAGCAGTTCCAGGGGCACAAAATCTTCACCCCTCCACTTT. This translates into CASSSRGTKSSPLHF. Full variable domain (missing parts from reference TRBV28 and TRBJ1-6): DVKVTQSSRYLVKRTGEKVFLECVQDMDHENMFWYRQDPGLGLRLIYFSYDVKMKEKGDIPEGYSVSREKKERFSLILESASTNQTSMYLCASSSRGTKSSPLHFGNGTRLTVT.

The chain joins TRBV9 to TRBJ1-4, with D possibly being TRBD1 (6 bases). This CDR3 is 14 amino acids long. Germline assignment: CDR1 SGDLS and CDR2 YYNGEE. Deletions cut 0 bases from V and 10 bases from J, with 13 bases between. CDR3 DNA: TGTGCCAGCAGCGTAGGGCAGGGACAACGAAAACTGTTTTTT. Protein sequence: CASSVGQGQRKLFF.

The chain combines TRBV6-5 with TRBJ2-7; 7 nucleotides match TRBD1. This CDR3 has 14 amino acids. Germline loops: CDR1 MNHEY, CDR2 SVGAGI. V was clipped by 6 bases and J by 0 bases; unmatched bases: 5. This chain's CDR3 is CASRRDSSSYEQYF. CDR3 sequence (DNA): TGTGCCAGCAGGAGGGACAGCAGCTCCTACGAGCAGTACTTC.

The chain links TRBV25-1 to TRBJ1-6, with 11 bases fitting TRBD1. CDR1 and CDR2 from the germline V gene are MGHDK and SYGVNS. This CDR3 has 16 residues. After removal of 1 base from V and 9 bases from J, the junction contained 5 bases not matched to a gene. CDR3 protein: CASSEFLGTGGSPLHF. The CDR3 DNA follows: TGTGCCAGCAGTGAATTTTTGGGGACAGGGGGTTCACCCCTCCACTTT.

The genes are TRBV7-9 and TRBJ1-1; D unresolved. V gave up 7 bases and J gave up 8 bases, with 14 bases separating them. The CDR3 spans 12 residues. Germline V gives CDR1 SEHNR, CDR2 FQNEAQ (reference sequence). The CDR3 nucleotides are TGTGCCAGCATCTTCGGATCGGGGGAAGCTTTCTTT. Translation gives CASIFGSGEAFF.

The CDR3, as DNA: TGTGCCAGCAGTCCACGACAGATTTGGCCCGATGAGCAGTTCTTC. Protein product: CASSPRQIWPDEQFF. This chain joins TRBV28 and TRBJ2-1, with D perhaps TRBD1 (5 bases). In germline, CDR1 is MDHEN, CDR2 SYDVKM. V lost 5 bases and J 8 bases, leaving 19 bases between the germline ends. This CDR3 has 15 residues.

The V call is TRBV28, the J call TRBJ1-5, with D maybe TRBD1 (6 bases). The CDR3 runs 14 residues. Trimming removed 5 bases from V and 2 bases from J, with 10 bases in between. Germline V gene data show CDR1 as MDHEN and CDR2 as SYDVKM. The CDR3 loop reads CASSHHRGNQPQHF. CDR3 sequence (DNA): TGTGCCAGCAGTCACCACAGGGGCAATCAGCCCCAGCATTTT.

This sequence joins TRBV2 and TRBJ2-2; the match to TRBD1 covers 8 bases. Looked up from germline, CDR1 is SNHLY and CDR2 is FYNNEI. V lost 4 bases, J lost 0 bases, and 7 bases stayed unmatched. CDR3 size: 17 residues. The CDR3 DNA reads TGTGCCAGCAGTGGACAGGGGAAAGGCGCGAACACCGGGGAGCTGTTTTTT. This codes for CASSGQGKGANTGELFF.

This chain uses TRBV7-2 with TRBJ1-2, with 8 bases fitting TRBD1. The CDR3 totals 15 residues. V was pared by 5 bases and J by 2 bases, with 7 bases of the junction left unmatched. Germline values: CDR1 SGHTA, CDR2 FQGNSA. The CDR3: CASSEQGGINYGYTF. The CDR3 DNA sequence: TGTGCCAGCAGCGAACAGGGGGGGATAAACTATGGCTACACCTTC.

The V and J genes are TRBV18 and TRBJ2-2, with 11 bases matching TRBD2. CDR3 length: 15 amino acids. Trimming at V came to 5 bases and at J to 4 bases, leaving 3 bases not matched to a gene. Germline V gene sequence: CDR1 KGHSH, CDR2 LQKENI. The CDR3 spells CASSSGLAGTGELFF. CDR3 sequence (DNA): TGTGCCAGCTCATCCGGACTAGCGGGCACCGGGGAGCTGTTTTTT. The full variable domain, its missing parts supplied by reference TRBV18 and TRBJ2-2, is NAGVMQNPRHLVRRRGQEARLRCSPMKGHSHVYWYRQLPEEGLKFMVYLQKENIIDESGMPKERFSAEFPKEGPSILRIQQVVRGDSAAYFCASSSGLAGTGELFFGEGSRLTVL.

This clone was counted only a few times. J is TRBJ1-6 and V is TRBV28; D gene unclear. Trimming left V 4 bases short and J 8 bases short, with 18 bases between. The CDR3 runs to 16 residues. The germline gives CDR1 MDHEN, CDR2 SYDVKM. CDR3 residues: CASSSPLGMDYSPLHF. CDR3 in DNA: TGTGCCAGCAGTTCCCCACTAGGAATGGATTATTCACCCCTCCACTTT.

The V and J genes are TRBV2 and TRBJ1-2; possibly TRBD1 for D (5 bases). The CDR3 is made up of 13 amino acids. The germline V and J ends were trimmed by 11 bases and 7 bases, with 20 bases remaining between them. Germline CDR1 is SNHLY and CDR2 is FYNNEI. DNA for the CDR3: TGTGCCTTCTCGCCAGGGACTATAGGTGGCTACACCTTC. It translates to CAFSPGTIGGYTF.

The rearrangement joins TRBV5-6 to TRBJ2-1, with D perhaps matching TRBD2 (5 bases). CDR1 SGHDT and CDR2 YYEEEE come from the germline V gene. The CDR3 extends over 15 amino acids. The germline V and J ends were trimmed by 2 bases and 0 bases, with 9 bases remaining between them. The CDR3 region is CASSFGGSSYNEQFF. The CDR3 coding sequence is TGTGCCAGCAGCTTTGGTGGGAGCTCCTACAATGAGCAGTTCTTC.

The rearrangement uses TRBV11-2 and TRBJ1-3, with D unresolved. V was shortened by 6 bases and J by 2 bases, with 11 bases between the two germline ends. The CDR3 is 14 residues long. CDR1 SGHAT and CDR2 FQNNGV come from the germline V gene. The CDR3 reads CASRPLAPGNTIYF. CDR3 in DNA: TGTGCCAGCAGGCCCCTGGCCCCTGGAAACACCATATATTTT.

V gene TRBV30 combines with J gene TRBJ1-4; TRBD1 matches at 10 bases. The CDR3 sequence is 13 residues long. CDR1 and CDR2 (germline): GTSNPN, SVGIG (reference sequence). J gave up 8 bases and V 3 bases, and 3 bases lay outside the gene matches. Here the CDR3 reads CAWRDRGGEKLFF. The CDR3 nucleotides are TGTGCCTGGAGGGACAGGGGGGGGGAAAAACTGTTTTTT.

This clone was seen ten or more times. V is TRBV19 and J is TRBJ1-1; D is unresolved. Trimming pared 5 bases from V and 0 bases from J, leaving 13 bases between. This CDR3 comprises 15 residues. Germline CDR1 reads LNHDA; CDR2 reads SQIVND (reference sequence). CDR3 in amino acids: CASSHPGNMNTEAFF. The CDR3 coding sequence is TGTGCCAGTAGTCACCCGGGGAACATGAACACTGAAGCTTTCTTT. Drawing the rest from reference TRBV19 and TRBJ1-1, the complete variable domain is DGGITQSPKYLFRKEGQNVTLSCEQNLNHDAMYWYRQDPGQGLRLIYYSQIVNDFQKGDIAEGYSVSREKKESFPLTVTSAQKNPTAFYLCASSHPGNMNTEAFFGQGTRLTVV.

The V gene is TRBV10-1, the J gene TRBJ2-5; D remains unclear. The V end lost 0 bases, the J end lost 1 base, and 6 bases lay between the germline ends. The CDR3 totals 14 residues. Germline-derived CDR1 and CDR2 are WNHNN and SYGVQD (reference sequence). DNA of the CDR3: TGCGCCAGCAGTGAGTCTCCGGGCCAAGAGACCCAGTACTTC. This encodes CASSESPGQETQYF.

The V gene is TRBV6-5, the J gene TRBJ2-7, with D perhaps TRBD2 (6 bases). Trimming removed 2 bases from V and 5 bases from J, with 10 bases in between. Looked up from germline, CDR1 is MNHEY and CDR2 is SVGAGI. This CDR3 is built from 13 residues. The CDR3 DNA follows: TGTGCCAGCAGTTACCGCCGGGGGAACGAGCAGTACTTC. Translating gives CASSYRRGNEQYF.

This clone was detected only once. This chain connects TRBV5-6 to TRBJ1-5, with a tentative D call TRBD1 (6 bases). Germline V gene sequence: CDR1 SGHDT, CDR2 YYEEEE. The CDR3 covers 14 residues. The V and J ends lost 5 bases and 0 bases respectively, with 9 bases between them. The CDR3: CASSHRASNQPQHF. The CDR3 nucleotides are TGTGCCAGCAGTCACAGGGCTAGCAATCAGCCCCAGCATTTT.

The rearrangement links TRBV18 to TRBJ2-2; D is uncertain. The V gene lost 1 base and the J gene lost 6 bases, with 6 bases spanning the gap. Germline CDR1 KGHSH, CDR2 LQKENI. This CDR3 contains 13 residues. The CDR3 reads CASSPRLPGELFF. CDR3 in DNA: TGTGCCAGCTCACCACGTCTTCCCGGGGAGCTGTTTTTT. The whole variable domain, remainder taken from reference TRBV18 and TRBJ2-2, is NAGVMQNPRHLVRRRGQEARLRCSPMKGHSHVYWYRQLPEEGLKFMVYLQKENIIDESGMPKERFSAEFPKEGPSILRIQQVVRGDSAAYFCASSPRLPGELFFGEGSRLTVL.

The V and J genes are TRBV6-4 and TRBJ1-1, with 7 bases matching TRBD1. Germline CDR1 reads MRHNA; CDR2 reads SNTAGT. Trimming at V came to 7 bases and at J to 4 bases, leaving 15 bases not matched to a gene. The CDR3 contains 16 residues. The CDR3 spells CASNRTGVGSVTEAFF. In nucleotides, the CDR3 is TGTGCCAGCAACCGTACAGGGGTTGGTTCTGTCACTGAAGCTTTCTTT.

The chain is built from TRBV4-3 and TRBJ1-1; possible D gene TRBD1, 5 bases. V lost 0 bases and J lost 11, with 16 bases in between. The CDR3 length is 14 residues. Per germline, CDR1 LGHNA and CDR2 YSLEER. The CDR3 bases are TGCGCCAGCAGCCAAGAGCGGCAGGGCGGGAAGGCTTTCTTT. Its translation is CASSQERQGGKAFF.

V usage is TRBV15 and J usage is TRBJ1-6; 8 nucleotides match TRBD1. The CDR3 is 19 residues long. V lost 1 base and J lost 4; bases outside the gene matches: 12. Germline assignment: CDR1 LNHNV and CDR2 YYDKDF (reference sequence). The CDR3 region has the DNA TGTGCCACCAGCAGAGTCGGGCAGGGGGCGCTTACTTATAATTCACCCCTCCACTTT. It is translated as CATSRVGQGALTYNSPLHF.